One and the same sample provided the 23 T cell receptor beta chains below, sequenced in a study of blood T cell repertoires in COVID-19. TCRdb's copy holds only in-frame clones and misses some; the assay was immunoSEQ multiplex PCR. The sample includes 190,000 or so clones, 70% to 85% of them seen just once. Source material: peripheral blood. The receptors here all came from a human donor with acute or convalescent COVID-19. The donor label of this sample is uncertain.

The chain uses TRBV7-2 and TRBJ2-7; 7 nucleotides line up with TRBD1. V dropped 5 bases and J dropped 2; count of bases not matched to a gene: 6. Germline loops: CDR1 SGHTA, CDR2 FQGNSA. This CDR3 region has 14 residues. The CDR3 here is CASSPGDRAYEQYF. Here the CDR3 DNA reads TGTGCCAGCAGCCCCGGCGACAGGGCCTACGAGCAGTACTTC.

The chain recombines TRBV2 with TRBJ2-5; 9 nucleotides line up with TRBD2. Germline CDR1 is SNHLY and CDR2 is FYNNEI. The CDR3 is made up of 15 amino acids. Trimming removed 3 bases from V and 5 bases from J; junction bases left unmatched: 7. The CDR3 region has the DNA TGTGCCAGCAGTGATGGGACTAGCTCGTGGGAGACCCAGTACTTC. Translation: CASSDGTSSWETQYF.

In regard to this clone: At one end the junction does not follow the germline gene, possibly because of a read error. The DNA for the CDR3 is TGCGCCAGCAGCCAAGATGTGGGGCGGACGGTGCGGGGGGTTTTT. Protein: CASSQDVGRTVRGVF. The genes are TRBV4-1 and TRBJ1-4; TRBD1 might be the D (5 bases). The CDR3 contains 15 residues. The germline V gene has CDR1 MGHRA and CDR2 YSYEKL.

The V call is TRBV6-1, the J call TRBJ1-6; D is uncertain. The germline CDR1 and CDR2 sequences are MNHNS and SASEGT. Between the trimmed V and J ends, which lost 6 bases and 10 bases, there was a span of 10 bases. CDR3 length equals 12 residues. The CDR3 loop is CASSEPPSPLHF. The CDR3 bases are TGTGCCAGCAGCGAACCCCCGTCACCCCTCCACTTT.

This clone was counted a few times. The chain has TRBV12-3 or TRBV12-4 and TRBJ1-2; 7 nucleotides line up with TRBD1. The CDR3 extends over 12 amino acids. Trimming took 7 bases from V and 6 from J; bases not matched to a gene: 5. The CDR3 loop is CASTQGGNGYTF. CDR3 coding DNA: TGTGCCAGCACCCAGGGGGGAAATGGCTACACCTTC.

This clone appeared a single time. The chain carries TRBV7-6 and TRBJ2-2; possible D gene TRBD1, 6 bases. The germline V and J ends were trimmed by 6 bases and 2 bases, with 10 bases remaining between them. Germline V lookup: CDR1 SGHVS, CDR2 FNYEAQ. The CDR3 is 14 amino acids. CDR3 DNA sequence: TGTGCCAGCAGGAGGGACACAAACACCGGGGAGCTGTTTTTT. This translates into CASRRDTNTGELFF.

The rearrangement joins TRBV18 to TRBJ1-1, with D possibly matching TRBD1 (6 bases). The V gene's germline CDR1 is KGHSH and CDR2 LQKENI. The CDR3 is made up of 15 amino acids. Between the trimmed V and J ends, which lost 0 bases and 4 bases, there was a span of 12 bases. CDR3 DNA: TGTGCCAGCTCACCACCTCCACAGGGTGGCACTGAAGCTTTCTTT. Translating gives CASSPPPQGGTEAFF.

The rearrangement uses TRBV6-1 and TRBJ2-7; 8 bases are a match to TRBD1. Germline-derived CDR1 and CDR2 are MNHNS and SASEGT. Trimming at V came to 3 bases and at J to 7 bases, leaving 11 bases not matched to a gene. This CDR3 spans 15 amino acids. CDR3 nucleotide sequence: TGTGCCAGCAGTGAGGTTAGACAGGGGAGTAGGGAGCAGTACTTC. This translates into CASSEVRQGSREQYF.

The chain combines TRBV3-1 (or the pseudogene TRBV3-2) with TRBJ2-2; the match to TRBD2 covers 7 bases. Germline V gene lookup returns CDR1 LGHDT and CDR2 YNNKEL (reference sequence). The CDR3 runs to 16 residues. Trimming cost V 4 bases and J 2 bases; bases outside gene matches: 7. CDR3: CASSPWTRPNTGELFF. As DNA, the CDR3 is TGTGCCAGCAGCCCCTGGACTAGACCTAACACCGGGGAGCTGTTTTTT.

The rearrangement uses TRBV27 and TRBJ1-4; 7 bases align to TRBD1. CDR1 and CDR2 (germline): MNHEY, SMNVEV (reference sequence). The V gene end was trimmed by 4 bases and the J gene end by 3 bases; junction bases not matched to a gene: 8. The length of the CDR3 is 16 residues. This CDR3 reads CASSSPRGLSNEKLFF. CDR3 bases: TGTGCCAGCAGTTCACCCAGGGGGTTGTCTAATGAAAAACTGTTTTTT.

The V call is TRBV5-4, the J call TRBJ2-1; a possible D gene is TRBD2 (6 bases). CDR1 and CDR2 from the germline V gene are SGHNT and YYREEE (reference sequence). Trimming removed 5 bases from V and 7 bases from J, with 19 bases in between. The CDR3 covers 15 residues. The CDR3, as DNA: TGTGCCAGCAGGTCCTGGCGCGGTGGAGGGAATGAGCAGTTCTTC. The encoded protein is CASRSWRGGGNEQFF.

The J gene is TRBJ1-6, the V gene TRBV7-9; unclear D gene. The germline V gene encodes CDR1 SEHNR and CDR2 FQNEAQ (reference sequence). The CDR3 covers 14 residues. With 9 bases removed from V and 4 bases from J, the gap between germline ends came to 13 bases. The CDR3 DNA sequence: TGTGCCAGTGGTCTGGCGGGGTATAATTCACCCCTCCACTTT. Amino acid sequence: CASGLAGYNSPLHF.

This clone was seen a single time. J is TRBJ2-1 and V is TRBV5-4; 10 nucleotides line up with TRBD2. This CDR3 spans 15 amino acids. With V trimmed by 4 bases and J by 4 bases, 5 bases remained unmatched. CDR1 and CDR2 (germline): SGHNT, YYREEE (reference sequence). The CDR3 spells CASSPRTSGYNEQFF. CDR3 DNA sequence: TGTGCCAGCAGCCCCCGGACTAGCGGTTACAATGAGCAGTTCTTC.

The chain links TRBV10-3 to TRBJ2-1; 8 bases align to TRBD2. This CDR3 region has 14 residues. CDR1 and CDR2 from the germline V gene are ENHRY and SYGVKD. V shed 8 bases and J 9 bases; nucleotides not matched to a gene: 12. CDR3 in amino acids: CAIRAGATNSEQFF. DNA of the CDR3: TGTGCCATCCGAGCGGGAGCTACGAACAGTGAGCAGTTCTTC.

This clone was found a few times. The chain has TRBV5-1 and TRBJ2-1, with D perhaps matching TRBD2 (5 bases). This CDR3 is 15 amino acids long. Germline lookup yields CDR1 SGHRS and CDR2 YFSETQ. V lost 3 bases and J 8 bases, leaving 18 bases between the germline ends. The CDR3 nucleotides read TGCGCCAGCAGCTGGGCGGAGCTAGGAGGCCATGAGCAGTTCTTC. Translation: CASSWAELGGHEQFF.

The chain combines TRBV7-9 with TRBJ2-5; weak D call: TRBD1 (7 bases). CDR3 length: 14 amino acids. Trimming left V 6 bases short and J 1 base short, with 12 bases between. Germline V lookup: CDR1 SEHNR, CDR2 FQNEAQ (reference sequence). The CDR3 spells CASSAGQTQETQYF. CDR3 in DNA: TGTGCCAGCAGTGCGGGACAGACCCAAGAGACCCAGTACTTC.

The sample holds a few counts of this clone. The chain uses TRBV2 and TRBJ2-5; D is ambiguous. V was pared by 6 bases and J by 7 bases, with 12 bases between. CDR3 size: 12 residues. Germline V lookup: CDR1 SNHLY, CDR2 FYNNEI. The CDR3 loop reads CASRDFGWTQYF. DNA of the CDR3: TGTGCCAGCAGAGACTTTGGATGGACCCAGTACTTC.

The CDR3 coding sequence is TGTGCCAGCAGCCACCCTCGGGGGACGCTTTACACTGAAGCTTTCTTT. It encodes CASSHPRGTLYTEAFF. The gene calls are TRBV7-8 and TRBJ1-1; tentative D call: TRBD1 (5 bases). Germline V gene sequence: CDR1 SGHVS, CDR2 FQNEAQ. The CDR3 extends over 16 amino acids. Trimming pared 5 bases from V and 3 bases from J, leaving 19 bases between.

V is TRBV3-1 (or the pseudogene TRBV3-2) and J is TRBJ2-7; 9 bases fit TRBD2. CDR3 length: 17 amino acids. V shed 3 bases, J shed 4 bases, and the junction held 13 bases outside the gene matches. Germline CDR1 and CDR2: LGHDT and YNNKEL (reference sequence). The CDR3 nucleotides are TGTGCCAGCAGCCAGGACCTAGCGGGATCAACTATGTACGAGCAGTACTTC. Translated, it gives CASSQDLAGSTMYEQYF.

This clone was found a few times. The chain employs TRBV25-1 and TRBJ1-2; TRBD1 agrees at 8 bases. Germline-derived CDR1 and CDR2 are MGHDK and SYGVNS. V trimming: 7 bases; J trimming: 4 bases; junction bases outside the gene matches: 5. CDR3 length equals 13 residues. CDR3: CASTQTGVYGYTF. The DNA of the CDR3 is TGTGCCAGCACACAGACAGGGGTCTATGGCTACACCTTC.

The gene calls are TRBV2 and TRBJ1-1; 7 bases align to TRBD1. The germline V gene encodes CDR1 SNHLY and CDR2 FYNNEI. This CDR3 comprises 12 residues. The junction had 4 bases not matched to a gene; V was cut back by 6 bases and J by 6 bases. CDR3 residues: CASRLDRAEAFF. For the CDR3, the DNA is TGTGCCAGCAGACTCGACAGGGCTGAAGCTTTCTTT.

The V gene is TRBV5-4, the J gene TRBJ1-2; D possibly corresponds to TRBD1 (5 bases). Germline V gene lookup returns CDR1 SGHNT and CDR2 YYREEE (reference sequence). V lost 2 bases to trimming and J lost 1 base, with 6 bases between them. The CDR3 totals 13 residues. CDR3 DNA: TGTGCCAGCAGCTTTGACAGTAACTATGGCTACACCTTC. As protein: CASSFDSNYGYTF.

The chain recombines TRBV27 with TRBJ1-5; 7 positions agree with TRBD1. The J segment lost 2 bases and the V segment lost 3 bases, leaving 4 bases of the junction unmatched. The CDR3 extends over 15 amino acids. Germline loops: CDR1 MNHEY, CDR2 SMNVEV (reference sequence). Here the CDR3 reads CASSFSQGGNQPQHF. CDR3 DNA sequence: TGTGCCAGCAGTTTTTCGCAGGGGGGCAATCAGCCCCAGCATTTT.